A selection of T cell receptor beta chains follows, all from one sample in a study of low-dose radiotherapy and immunotherapy resistance in tumors. TCRdb independently ran MiXCR on the reads; one entry per CDR3 protein. Of around 76,000 distinct CDR3 sequences listed, around 30% are singletons. The sample in question was PBMCs, obtained before treatment. The source of these receptors is a female donor with ovarian cancer. The CDR3 runs from the conserved cysteine through the conserved F or W. A D gene is named only where the DNA matches it firmly. Not all rows give a size; the values are once, few, many and, for expanded clones, a class.

.,TRBV7-3,few,TRBJ1-2,CASSLSGGNYGYTF,TGTGCCAGCAGCTTATCCGGGGGGAACTATGGCTACACCTTC
TRBD2,TRBV20-1,many,TRBJ2-1,CSANAGTSGRARNNEQFF,TGCAGTGCCAATGCCGGGACTAGCGGGAGGGCCAGGAACAATGAGCAGTTCTTC
.,TRBV4-1,many,TRBJ2-2,CASSQKVGANTGELFF,TGCGCCAGCAGCCAGAAGGTCGGAGCGAACACCGGGGAGCTGTTTTTT
.,TRBV5-1,few,TRBJ2-1,CASSGTGLPYNEQFF,TGCGCCAGCAGCGGAACAGGGCTACCCTACAATGAGCAGTTCTTC
.,TRBV5-1,many,TRBJ2-1,CASSLRGLSNDEQFF,TGCGCCAGCAGCCTTAGGGGACTGAGCAACGATGAGCAGTTCTTC
TRBD2,TRBV2,.,TRBJ2-3,CASSNLLAASTDTQYF,TGTGCCAGCAGTAACTTACTAGCGGCTAGCACAGATACGCAGTATTTT
.,TRBV10-3,many,TRBJ2-1,CATADSGPLNEQFF,TGTGCCACCGCGGACAGCGGTCCTCTTAATGAGCAGTTCTTC
.,TRBV14,.,TRBJ2-5,CASSQPSGRSQETQYF,TGTGCCAGCAGCCAACCCTCGGGAAGATCTCAAGAGACCCAGTACTTC
.,TRBV18,once,TRBJ2-6,CASSPQSSGANVLTF,TGTGCCAGCTCACCGCAAAGCTCTGGGGCCAACGTCCTGACTTTC
TRBD1,TRBV3-1,.,TRBJ1-1,CASSQFQGGDTEAFF,TGTGCCAGCAGCCAGTTTCAGGGGGGTGACACTGAAGCTTTCTTT
.,TRBV19,many,TRBJ1-4,CASEGRRDPIFPGKLFF,TGTGCCAGTGAGGGACGCCGCGATCCAATCTTCCCAGGAAAACTGTTTTTT
TRBD2,TRBV29-1,few,TRBJ2-1,CSVGTSGYNEQFF,TGCAGCGTTGGGACTAGCGGTTACAATGAGCAGTTCTTC
TRBD2,TRBV7-4,.,TRBJ2-7,CASSSLAGGNNEQYF,TGTGCCAGCAGCTCGCTAGCGGGAGGTAACAATGAGCAGTACTTC
.,TRBV20-1,many,TRBJ2-1,CSASDNNEQFF,TGCAGTGCTAGCGATAACAATGAGCAGTTCTTC
TRBD2,TRBV11-1,few,TRBJ2-7,CASSPRGLANYEQYF,TGTGCCAGCAGCCCGAGGGGACTAGCGAACTACGAGCAGTACTTC
TRBD2,TRBV5-1,many,TRBJ2-3,CASSFGGGARDTQYF,TGCGCCAGCAGCTTTGGCGGGGGGGCCAGAGATACGCAGTATTTT
.,TRBV21-1,.,TRBJ2-3,CASWEFSTDTQYF,TGTGCCAGCTGGGAGTTCAGCACAGATACGCAGTATTTT
TRBD1,TRBV6-6,.,TRBJ1-1,CASSGQGANTEAFF,TGTGCCAGCAGTGGACAGGGCGCTAACACTGAAGCTTTCTTT
TRBD2,TRBV4-1,.,TRBJ2-5,CASSPETALAGDVQETQYF,TGCGCCAGCAGCCCTGAGACGGCTCTAGCGGGGGACGTCCAAGAGACCCAGTACTTC
.,TRBV5-1,.,TRBJ2-3,CASSSAQTDTQYF,TGCGCCAGCAGCTCAGCCCAGACAGATACGCAGTATTTT
.,TRBV30,.,TRBJ2-1,CAWSRGISYNEQFF,TGTGCCTGGAGTCGAGGGATATCCTACAATGAGCAGTTCTTC
TRBD1,TRBV9,.,TRBJ2-5,CASSIPQGASRETQYF,TGTGCCAGCAGCATACCACAGGGGGCTTCACGGGAGACCCAGTACTTC
.,TRBV6-2/TRBV6-3,many,TRBJ1-1,CASTTGRDTEAFF,TGTGCCAGCACCACCGGACGGGACACTGAAGCTTTCTTT
.,TRBV6-2/TRBV6-3,.,TRBJ2-4,CASSELNIQYF,TGTGCCAGCAGTGAACTGAACATTCAGTACTTC
.,TRBV29-1,.,TRBJ2-1,CSARGASYNEQFF,TGCAGCGCCCGGGGGGCCTCCTACAATGAGCAGTTCTTC
TRBD2,TRBV20-1,many,TRBJ2-7,CSARLAGGLYEQYF,TGCAGTGCGCGACTAGCGGGAGGGTTGTACGAGCAGTACTTC
.,TRBV4-2,many,TRBJ2-5,CASSQFKGGGETQYF,TGTGCCAGCAGCCAATTTAAGGGGGGAGGAGAGACCCAGTACTTC
.,TRBV5-1,.,TRBJ2-1,CASSLGRGGEQFF,TGCGCCAGCAGCTTGGGGAGGGGTGGGGAACAGTTCTTC
TRBD2,TRBV28,many,TRBJ2-7,CASRTRRDYNYEQYF,TGTGCCAGCAGAACCCGTAGGGACTACAACTACGAGCAGTACTTC